This is a list of T cell receptor beta chains from one sample in a study of cytomegalovirus exposure and HLA in healthy donors. Assay used: immunoSEQ multiplex PCR; TCRdb lists only in-frame clones, some missing. This table has about 130,000 clones, just under 75% appearing once. Sequencing was carried out using PBMCs. These receptor sequences come from a man aged 40-55 years in good health and CMV-seropositive. Both conserved end residues are part of each CDR3. The D gene is left open where the match is weak. Clone size is given for some rows only: seen once, a few or many times, or a class if the clone is expanded.

TRBV19	TRBD2	.	TRBJ2-1	CASSISGLAVNEQFF	TGTGCCAGTAGTATTTCTGGACTAGCGGTCAATGAGCAGTTCTTC
TRBV7-2	TRBD1	.	TRBJ1-4	CASSSGQGGEKLFF	TGTGCCAGCAGCTCCGGACAGGGAGGTGAAAAACTGTTTTTT
TRBV6-5	.	.	TRBJ1-6	CASSYSANSPLHF	TGTGCCAGCAGTTACTCAGCCAATTCACCCCTCCACTTT
TRBV10-3	TRBD1	.	TRBJ2-7	CAISPLPGQGPYEQYF	TGTGCCATCAGTCCACTACCGGGACAGGGTCCCTACGAGCAGTACTTC
TRBV5-6	.	.	TRBJ2-7	CASSLGWGGLNEQYF	TGTGCCAGCAGCTTGGGGTGGGGGGGGCTCAACGAGCAGTACTTC
TRBV6-5	.	.	TRBJ2-7	CASQGHSSYEQYF	TGTGCCAGCCAGGGACACAGCTCCTACGAGCAGTACTTC
TRBV2	.	.	TRBJ1-5	CASSETAGVQPQHF	TGTGCCAGCAGTGAAACGGCAGGGGTTCAGCCCCAGCATTTT
TRBV7-9	.	.	TRBJ1-1	CASSPEENTEAFF	TGTGCCAGCAGCCCGGAGGAGAACACTGAAGCTTTCTTT
TRBV2	.	.	TRBJ2-3	CASTPQKQGTQYF	TGTGCCAGCACCCCACAGAAACAGGGCACGCAGTATTTT
TRBV7-2	TRBD1	few	TRBJ2-3	CASSADRGRGTQYF	TGTGCCAGCAGCGCGGACAGGGGTCGGGGTACGCAGTATTTT
TRBV5-1	.	few	TRBJ2-7	CASSTGHSTFPYEQYF	TGCGCCAGCAGCACCGGACACTCGACGTTTCCCTACGAGCAGTACTTC
TRBV28	TRBD1	.	TRBJ1-6	CASSHDRGVSPLHF	TGTGCCAGCAGCCATGACAGGGGGGTTTCACCCCTCCACTTT
TRBV28	TRBD1	.	TRBJ1-1	CASSLITGGSRNTEAFF	TGTGCCAGCAGTCTAATAACAGGGGGCTCCCGGAACACTGAAGCTTTCTTT
TRBV27	TRBD2	.	TRBJ2-1	CASSARTSGIHEQFF	TGTGCCAGCAGTGCACGGACTAGCGGGATTCATGAGCAGTTCTTC
TRBV5-1	.	.	TRBJ1-1	CVSSLAGRGNTEAFF	TGCGTCAGCAGCTTGGCCGGGAGGGGAAACACTGAAGCTTTCTTT
TRBV27	TRBD1	.	TRBJ2-7	CASSTPGQGSYEQYF	TGTGCCAGCAGTACACCGGGACAGGGCTCCTACGAGCAGTACTTC
TRBV19	TRBD1	.	TRBJ2-3	CASRGLGQGALDTQYF	TGTGCCAGTAGAGGGCTGGGACAGGGGGCATTAGATACGCAGTATTTT
TRBV7-9	TRBD2	.	TRBJ2-7	CASSRPILAGGPYEQYF	TGTGCCAGCAGCCGTCCTATACTAGCGGGAGGACCCTACGAGCAGTACTTC
TRBV6-4	.	.	TRBJ1-1	CASSELGGTEAFF	TGTGCCAGCAGTGAACTTGGCGGCACTGAAGCTTTCTTT
TRBV7-9	TRBD1	.	TRBJ1-1	CASSLEQGATEAFF	TGTGCCAGCAGCTTAGAACAGGGGGCGACTGAAGCTTTCTTT
TRBV5-4	.	.	TRBJ2-3	CASSGEGERTDTQYF	TGTGCCAGCAGTGGAGAGGGCGAGCGTACAGATACGCAGTATTTT
TRBV5-1	TRBD2	.	TRBJ2-7	CASSLWAASGAPYEQYF	TGCGCCAGCAGCTTGTGGGCAGCTAGCGGGGCCCCCTACGAGCAGTACTTC
TRBV4-2	TRBD2	.	TRBJ2-3	CASSQARAGGADTRYF	TGTGCCAGCAGCCAAGCCCGAGCGGGAGGAGCAGATACGCGGTATTTT
TRBV14	.	.	TRBJ2-1	CASSQVELTSYNEQFF	TGTGCCAGCAGCCAAGTAGAACTAACCTCCTACAATGAGCAGTTCTTC
TRBV7-6	.	.	TRBJ1-5	CASSLAQGQPQHF	TGTGCCAGCAGCTTAGCGCAGGGTCAGCCCCAGCATTTT
TRBV30	TRBD1	once	TRBJ1-5	CAWSAGTGGSEQPQHF	TGTGCCTGGAGTGCCGGGACAGGGGGCTCGGAACAGCCCCAGCATTTT
TRBV10-3	TRBD2	once	TRBJ2-7	CAISESPGLAGSYEQYF	TGTGCCATCAGTGAGTCCCCGGGACTAGCGGGATCCTACGAGCAGTACTTC
TRBV5-1	.	.	TRBJ2-2	CASSFGREVTGELFF	TGCGCCAGCAGCTTCGGCAGGGAGGTCACCGGGGAGCTGTTTTTT
TRBV7-6	TRBD2	.	TRBJ2-2	CASSLVGGRGNTGELFF	TGTGCCAGCAGCTTAGTCGGTGGGAGGGGCAACACCGGGGAGCTGTTTTTT
TRBV5-1	.	.	TRBJ2-7	CAGSLEAGRSYEQYF	TGCGCCGGCAGCTTGGAGGCAGGGAGGTCCTACGAGCAGTACTTC
TRBV5-8	TRBD1	.	TRBJ1-2	CASSFDRGLYGYTF	TGTGCCAGCAGCTTTGACAGGGGCCTCTATGGCTACACCTTC
TRBV14	.	.	TRBJ1-5	CASSQVGGQPQHF	TGTGCCAGCAGCCAAGTGGGGGGTCAGCCCCAGCATTTT
TRBV29-1	.	.	TRBJ2-7	CSVVSAKGWYEQYF	TGCAGCGTTGTAAGTGCGAAGGGGTGGTACGAGCAGTACTTC
TRBV6-5	TRBD1	.	TRBJ1-4	CASSYSGTGDEKLFF	TGTGCCAGCAGTTACTCGGGGACAGGGGATGAAAAACTGTTTTTT
TRBV25-1	.	.	TRBJ1-2	CASSEWIVGPSNYGYTF	TGTGCCAGCAGTGAGTGGATAGTGGGGCCCTCTAACTATGGCTACACCTTC
TRBV5-1	TRBD2	.	TRBJ2-1	CASSWTSGGGNEQFF	TGCGCCAGCAGCTGGACTAGCGGGGGGGGGAATGAGCAGTTCTTC
TRBV5-1	TRBD2	.	TRBJ2-1	CASSLGGRATRNEQFF	TGCGCCAGCAGCTTGGGCGGGAGGGCCACAAGAAATGAGCAGTTCTTC
TRBV9	TRBD1	.	TRBJ1-3	CASSDIGTGEDTIYF	TGTGCCAGCAGCGACATCGGGACAGGGGAAGACACCATATATTTT
TRBV10-3	TRBD2	.	TRBJ2-7	CAISELAEKYEQYF	TGTGCCATCAGTGAGCTAGCGGAGAAGTACGAGCAGTACTTC
TRBV29-1	.	.	TRBJ2-7	CSVEMTEEQYF	TGCAGCGTTGAGATGACGGAGGAGCAGTACTTC
TRBV5-1	.	once	TRBJ1-1	CASSLQGGEAFF	TGCGCCAGCAGCTTGCAAGGGGGAGAAGCTTTCTTT
TRBV4-2	.	.	TRBJ2-3	CASSQDGAFTDTQYF	TGTGCCAGCAGCCAAGACGGAGCTTTCACAGATACGCAGTATTTT
TRBV19	.	.	TRBJ2-1	CASSMGVARDDNEQFF	TGTGCCAGTAGTATGGGGGTAGCGCGGGATGACAATGAGCAGTTCTTC
TRBV4-1	.	few	TRBJ2-5	CASSPPGRRETQYF	TGCGCCAGCAGCCCTCCTGGGCGGAGGGAGACCCAGTACTTC